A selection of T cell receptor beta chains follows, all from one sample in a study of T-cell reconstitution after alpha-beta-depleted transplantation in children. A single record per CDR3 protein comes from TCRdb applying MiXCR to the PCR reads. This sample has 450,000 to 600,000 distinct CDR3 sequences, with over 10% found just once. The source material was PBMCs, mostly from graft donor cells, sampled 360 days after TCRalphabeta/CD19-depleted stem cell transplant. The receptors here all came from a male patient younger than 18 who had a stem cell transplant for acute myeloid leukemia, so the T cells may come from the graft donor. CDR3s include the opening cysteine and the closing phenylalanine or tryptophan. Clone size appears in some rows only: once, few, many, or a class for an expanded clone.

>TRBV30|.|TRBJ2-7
CAWSVNYEQYF
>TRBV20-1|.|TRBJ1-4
CSASESGREKLFF
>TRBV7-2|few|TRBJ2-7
CASSLMGHEQYF
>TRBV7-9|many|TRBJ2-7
CASSPWGKSYEQYF
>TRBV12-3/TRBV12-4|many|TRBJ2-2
CASSQTGQAGELFF
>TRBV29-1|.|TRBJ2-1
CSVAGTSGGSYNEQFF
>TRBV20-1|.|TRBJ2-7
CSASLSGATYEQYF
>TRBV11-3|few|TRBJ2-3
CASSQTGDQFTDTQYF
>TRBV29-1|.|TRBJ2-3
CSVETASGTDTQYF
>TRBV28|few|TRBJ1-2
CASSFQFLIYGYTF
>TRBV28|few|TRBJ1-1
CASSPYPDRGNTEAFF
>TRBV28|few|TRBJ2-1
CASSLYGIVARFF
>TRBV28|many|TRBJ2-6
CASSFWDSPSGANVLTF
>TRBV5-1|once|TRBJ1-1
CASSLATGLVTEAFF
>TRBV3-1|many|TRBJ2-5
CASSRYGTQYF
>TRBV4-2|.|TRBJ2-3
CASSQFGLAGFEDTQYF
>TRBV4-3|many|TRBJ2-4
CASSQDPGAKNIQYF
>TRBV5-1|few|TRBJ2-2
CASSLGVLDGELFF
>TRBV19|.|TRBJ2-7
CASMGTGGPYEQYF
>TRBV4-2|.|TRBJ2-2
CASSQAGTSFAWGTGELFF
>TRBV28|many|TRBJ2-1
CASSSGTSGRVEQFF
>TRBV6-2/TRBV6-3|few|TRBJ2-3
CASSYSRTGKTRMADTQYF
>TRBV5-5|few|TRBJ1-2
CASGRTGGNYGYTF
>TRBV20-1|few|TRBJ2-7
CSASFVRGPDEQYF
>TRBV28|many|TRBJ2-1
CASSSPLAGGSNEQFF
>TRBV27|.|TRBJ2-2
CASSPRGLAGFSGLFF
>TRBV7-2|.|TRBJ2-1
CASSATTEQFF
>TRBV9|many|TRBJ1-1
CASSVDGREDTEAFF
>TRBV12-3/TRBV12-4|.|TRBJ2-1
CASTHGGLPYNEQFF
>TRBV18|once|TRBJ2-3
CASSSAGTTSTDTQYF
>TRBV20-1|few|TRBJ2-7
CSAGTYGGISYEQYF
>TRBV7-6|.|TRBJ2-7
CASSLRTSEQYF
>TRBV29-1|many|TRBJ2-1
CSGNFQSSYNEQFF
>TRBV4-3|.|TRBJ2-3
CASSRGTSGRTDTQYF
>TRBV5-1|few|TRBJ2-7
CASTIGSGKTYEQYF
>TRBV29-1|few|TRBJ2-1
CSAGLAGPGEQFF
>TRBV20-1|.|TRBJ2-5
CSAQGLAAKETQYF
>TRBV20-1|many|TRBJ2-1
CSASTSARYNEQFF
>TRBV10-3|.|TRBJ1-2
CAISETEGGSDGYTF
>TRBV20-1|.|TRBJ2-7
CSASAQGDEQYF
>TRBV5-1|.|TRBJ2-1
CASSVNSGRAHNEQFF
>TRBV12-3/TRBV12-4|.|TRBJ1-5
CASSPPDGGNQPQHF
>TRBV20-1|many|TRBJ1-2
CSASPPASNYGYTF
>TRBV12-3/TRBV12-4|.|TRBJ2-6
CASSLGSGQGASGANVLTF
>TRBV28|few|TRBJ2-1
CASSLMISGNEQFF
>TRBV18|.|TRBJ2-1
CASSTTGLGRSSYNEQFF
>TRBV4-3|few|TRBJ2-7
CASSQVLTRYEQYF
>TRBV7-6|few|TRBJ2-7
CASSLAGLEKEKQYF
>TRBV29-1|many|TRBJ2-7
CSVAFRPNDREQYF
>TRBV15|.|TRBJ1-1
CATSREAVAVNTEAFF
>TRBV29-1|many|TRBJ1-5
CSVGAGSNQPQHF
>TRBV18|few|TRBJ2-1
CASSPLPSNEQFF